The 24 T cell receptor beta chains below all came from one sample that was sequenced in a study of response to subunit inactivated influenza vaccine. TCRdb reprocessed the RT-PCR reads with MiXCR, giving one entry per CDR3 protein. This table has under 850,000 distinct CDR3 sequences, 15% to 20% appearing once. The sample here was PBMCs from blood, taken less than 6 days after vaccination. All receptors come from a man in his forties or fifties who received an inactivated influenza vaccine.

V and J are TRBV5-1 and TRBJ1-4; D remains ambiguous. With 1 base removed from V and 6 bases from J, the gap between germline ends came to 10 bases. The CDR3 has 14 residues. Germline CDR1 is SGHRS and CDR2 is YFSETQ. The CDR3 sequence: CASSLTVADEKLFF. As DNA, the CDR3 is TGCGCCAGCAGCTTGACAGTAGCGGATGAAAAACTGTTTTTT.

The chain employs TRBV6-2 or TRBV6-3 and TRBJ1-5; 8 nucleotides align to TRBD1. With 10 bases clipped from V and 5 bases from J, the junction kept 7 bases outside the gene matches. CDR3 length equals 13 residues. Germline-derived CDR1 and CDR2 are MNHEY and SVGEGT. CDR3 sequence: CATRDRRYQPQHF. The CDR3 nucleotides read TGTGCCACCCGGGACAGGAGATATCAGCCCCAGCATTTT.

This clonotype was observed a few times. The chain links TRBV11-1 to TRBJ2-2; 9 bases are shared with TRBD1. The CDR3 totals 18 residues. Trimming removed 4 bases from V and 7 bases from J; junction bases left unmatched: 16. CDR1 and CDR2 (germline): SGHAT, FQDESV (reference sequence). The CDR3 DNA reads as TGTGCCAGCAGCTCAAGCGTTACCGGGACAGGGTTGGACGGGGAGCTGTTTTTT. Protein: CASSSSVTGTGLDGELFF.

This clonotype was picked up a small number of times. This chain uses TRBV10-3 with TRBJ2-5; 11 bases line up with TRBD1. Unmatched junction bases numbered 5, after V lost 4 bases and J lost 4 bases. The germline CDR1 and CDR2 sequences are ENHRY and SYGVKD. The CDR3 totals 15 residues. The CDR3 DNA sequence: TGTGCCATCAGTGGAAGCGGGACAGGGGGAGAGACCCAGTACTTC. Translated, it gives CAISGSGTGGETQYF.

This chain uses TRBV5-1 with TRBJ1-2; TRBD1 aligns across 8 bases. The CDR3 contains 15 residues. V shed 2 bases, J shed 6 bases, and the junction held 9 bases outside the gene matches. Germline V lookup: CDR1 SGHRS, CDR2 YFSETQ. The CDR3 DNA is TGCGCCAGCAGCTTACGACAGGGGAATAGAGATGGCTACACCTTC. Its protein product is CASSLRQGNRDGYTF.

The chain couples TRBV20-1 to TRBJ2-2; possible D gene TRBD1, 6 bases. Germline CDR1 and CDR2: DFQATT and SNEGSKA (reference sequence). The CDR3 loop spans 13 amino acids. With 6 bases removed from V and 5 bases from J, the gap between germline ends came to 13 bases. DNA of the CDR3: TGCAGTGCCAAGCCAGGGGTTACCGGGGAGCTGTTTTTT. It yields the protein CSAKPGVTGELFF.

This clonotype was observed a few times. The gene calls are TRBV5-1 and TRBJ1-1, with a tentative D call TRBD1 (6 bases). Germline CDR1 and CDR2: SGHRS and YFSETQ. The CDR3 extends over 16 amino acids. Between the trimmed V and J ends, which lost 3 bases and 1 base, there was a span of 16 bases. The CDR3 bases are TGCGCCAGCAGCTCACAGGGAGTCGGGCCGAACACTGAAGCTTTCTTT. This gives the protein CASSSQGVGPNTEAFF.

V is TRBV12-3 or TRBV12-4 and J is TRBJ2-1; D is perhaps TRBD2 (5 bases). Deletions cut 5 bases from V and 4 bases from J, with 12 bases between. This CDR3 spans 14 amino acids. CDR3 protein: CASSTQREYNEQFF. The DNA of the CDR3 is TGTGCCAGCAGTACCCAACGGGAATACAATGAGCAGTTCTTC.

The chain is built from TRBV18 and TRBJ2-4, with 7 nucleotides matching TRBD1. Germline V gene lookup returns CDR1 KGHSH and CDR2 LQKENI. CDR3 length equals 14 residues. Losses at the gene ends were 6 bases for V and 5 bases for J; bases not matched to a gene: 7. This CDR3 reads CASSPPGQQNIQYF. CDR3 sequence (DNA): TGTGCCAGCTCGCCGCCGGGACAGCAAAACATTCAGTACTTC.

The chain links TRBV5-5 to TRBJ2-7; 7 bases line up with TRBD2. Losses at the gene ends were 4 bases for V and 6 bases for J; bases not matched to a gene: 13. Germline V gives CDR1 SGHKS, CDR2 YYEKEE (reference sequence). The CDR3 has 15 residues. CDR3 amino acids: CASSQRRDYVGEQYF. The CDR3 bases are TGTGCCAGCAGCCAACGGAGGGACTACGTGGGCGAGCAGTACTTC.

The chain employs TRBV7-9 and TRBJ2-3; 8 bases are a match to TRBD2. The CDR3 has 16 amino acids. J was trimmed by 0 bases and V by 5 bases; bases with no gene match: 7. Germline V gene sequence: CDR1 SEHNR, CDR2 FQNEAQ (reference sequence). The CDR3 nucleotides are TGTGCCAGCAGCCCCGTAGCGGGGCCGAGCACAGATACGCAGTATTTT. Its protein product is CASSPVAGPSTDTQYF. Full variable domain (remainder filled in from reference TRBV7-9 and TRBJ2-3): DTGVSQNPRHKITKRGQNVTFRCDPISEHNRLYWYRQTLGQGPEFLTYFQNEAQLEKSRLLSDRFSAERPKGSFSTLEIQRTEQGDSAMYLCASSPVAGPSTDTQYFGPGTRLTVL.

This clonotype was counted only a few times. The rearrangement links TRBV10-2 to TRBJ2-7; D unclear. CDR1 WSHSY and CDR2 SAAADI come from the germline V gene. This CDR3 spans 13 amino acids. Trimming cost V 4 bases and J 0 bases, with 7 bases left between them. The CDR3 region has the DNA TGCGCCAGCAGTGTCTTGGGCTCCTACGAGCAGTACTTC. Its translation is CASSVLGSYEQYF.

This clonotype has at least ten counts. The chain has TRBV6-1 and TRBJ2-5, with TRBD2 matching over 9 bases. Germline CDR1 reads MNHNS; CDR2 reads SASEGT. The CDR3 sequence is 15 residues long. The V gene end was trimmed by 7 bases and the J gene end by 0 bases; junction bases not matched to a gene: 6. CDR3 amino acids: CASTEAGGDQETQYF. DNA of the CDR3: TGTGCCAGCACCGAAGCGGGGGGCGACCAAGAGACCCAGTACTTC.

This clonotype has more than one count but fewer than ten. The chain joins TRBV15 to TRBJ2-3; no reliable D call. Deletions cut 6 bases from V and 0 bases from J, with 7 bases between. Germline V lookup: CDR1 LNHNV, CDR2 YYDKDF (reference sequence). CDR3 length equals 13 residues. CDR3 sequence (DNA): TGTGCCACCAGGCTAGGAAGCACAGATACGCAGTATTTT. It encodes CATRLGSTDTQYF.

This sequence joins TRBV20-1 and TRBJ2-2, with D possibly called TRBD1 or TRBD2 (5 bases each). V dropped 6 bases and J dropped 6 bases, with 11 bases sitting between them. This CDR3 has 12 amino acids. Germline V gene sequence: CDR1 DFQATT, CDR2 SNEGSKA (reference sequence). The CDR3, as DNA: TGCAGTGCCCGACGGGGCTCCGGGGAGCTGTTTTTT. Protein: CSARRGSGELFF.

In its sample, this clonotype was seen many times. The chain is built from TRBV29-1 and TRBJ2-3; 9 bases agree with TRBD2. Germline loops: CDR1 SQVTM, CDR2 ANQGSEA. Trimming removed 4 bases from V and 0 bases from J; junction bases left unmatched: 5. CDR3 length equals 15 residues. The CDR3 nucleotides read TGCAGCGTTGGCGGGGGGGCTCCAAGCACAGATACGCAGTATTTT. Protein: CSVGGGAPSTDTQYF.

The table lists this clonotype with a few counts. The V and J genes are TRBV5-1 and TRBJ2-3; unclear D gene. The V gene lost 9 bases and the J gene lost 2 bases, with 13 bases spanning the gap. The germline gives CDR1 SGHRS, CDR2 YFSETQ. The CDR3 covers 13 residues. The CDR3 region has the DNA TGCGCCACCTCGAGAATAGTCACAGATACGCAGTATTTT. This translates into CATSRIVTDTQYF.

CDR3 nucleotide sequence: TGTGCCAGCAGCTTCCTTGCGGTTGAGACAGACCTCGATCTCATTTACGAGCAGTACTTC. Translating gives CASSFLAVETDLDLIYEQYF. The chain employs TRBV11-1 and TRBJ2-7, with D possibly being TRBD1 (5 bases). V lost 3 bases and J 4 bases, leaving 31 bases between the germline ends. The CDR3 is 20 residues long. CDR1 and CDR2 from the germline V gene are SGHAT and FQDESV (reference sequence).

The chain joins TRBV12-2 to TRBJ1-5; the table names TRBD1, a call not compared with the DNA. TRBV12-2 is given as a pseudogene. The CDR3 is 18 residues long. Written as DNA, the CDR3 is TGTGCAAGTCGCACCCGGGAAGAGGACAGGGGGCGCGATCAGCCCCAGCATTTT. Amino acid sequence: CASRTREEDRGRDQPQHF.

CDR3 residues: CASSQETSGGGREQFF. CDR3 in DNA: TGTGCCAGCAGCCAAGAGACGAGCGGGGGGGGACGTGAGCAGTTCTTC. The chain employs TRBV4-2 and TRBJ2-1, with 10 nucleotides matching TRBD2. V was clipped by 0 bases and J by 9 bases; unmatched bases: 8. The CDR3 spans 16 residues. Germline lookup yields CDR1 LGHNA and CDR2 YNFKEQ.

This clonotype was counted ten times or more. The J gene is TRBJ2-3, the V gene TRBV10-3; 9 positions agree with TRBD2. With V trimmed by 10 bases and J by 6 bases, 14 bases remained unmatched. The CDR3 consists of 15 residues. CDR1 ENHRY and CDR2 SYGVKD come from the germline V gene. The CDR3, as DNA: TGTGCCACCCGGACTAGCGCGAAGAATGCGGATACGCAGTATTTT. This sequence encodes CATRTSAKNADTQYF.

The chain is built from TRBV18 and TRBJ1-5; no firm D call. Germline V lookup: CDR1 KGHSH, CDR2 LQKENI. CDR3 size: 13 residues. Deletions cut 2 bases from V and 5 bases from J, with 7 bases between. In DNA form, the CDR3 reads TGTGCCAGCTCACCAACTATAGATCAGCCCCAGCATTTT. Protein product: CASSPTIDQPQHF.

This clonotype showed up just a few times. The rearrangement joins TRBV9 to TRBJ1-2; D unclear. Germline loops: CDR1 SGDLS, CDR2 YYNGEE. The CDR3 has 12 amino acids. Trimming left V 3 bases short and J 4 bases short, with 7 bases between. The CDR3 DNA sequence: TGTGCCAGCAGCGGCTCCGCCTATGGCTACACCTTC. It yields the protein CASSGSAYGYTF.

The rearrangement uses TRBV18 and TRBJ1-6; D remains ambiguous. Trimming took 3 bases from V and 5 from J, leaving 5 bases between them. Per germline, CDR1 KGHSH and CDR2 LQKENI. CDR3 length equals 13 residues. CDR3 sequence (DNA): TGTGCCAGCTCACCCCAGAATAATTCACCCCTCCACTTT. This sequence encodes CASSPQNNSPLHF.